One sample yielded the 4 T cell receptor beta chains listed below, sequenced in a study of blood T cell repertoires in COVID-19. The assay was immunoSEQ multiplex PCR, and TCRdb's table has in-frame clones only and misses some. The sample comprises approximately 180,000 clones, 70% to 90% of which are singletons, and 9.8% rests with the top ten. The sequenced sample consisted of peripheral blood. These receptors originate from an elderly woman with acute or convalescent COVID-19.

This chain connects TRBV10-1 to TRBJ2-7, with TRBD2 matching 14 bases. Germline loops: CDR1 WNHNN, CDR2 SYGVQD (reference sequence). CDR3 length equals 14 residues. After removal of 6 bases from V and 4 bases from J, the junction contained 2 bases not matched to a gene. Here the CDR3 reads CASSGTSGGYEQYF. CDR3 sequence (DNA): TGCGCCAGCAGCGGGACTAGCGGGGGTTACGAGCAGTACTTC.

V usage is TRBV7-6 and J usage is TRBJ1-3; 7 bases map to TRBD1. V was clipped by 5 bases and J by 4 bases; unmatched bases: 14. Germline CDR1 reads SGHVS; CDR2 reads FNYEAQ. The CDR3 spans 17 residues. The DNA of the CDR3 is TGTGCCAGCAGCCCCACAATTCGACCAGGGGGAGGAAACACCATATATTTT. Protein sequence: CASSPTIRPGGGNTIYF.

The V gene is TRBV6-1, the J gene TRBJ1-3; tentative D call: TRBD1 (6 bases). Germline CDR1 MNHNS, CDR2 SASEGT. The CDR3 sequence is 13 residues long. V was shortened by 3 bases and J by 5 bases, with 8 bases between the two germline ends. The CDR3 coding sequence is TGTGCCAGCAGTGACAGGGGAAGAAACACCATATATTTT. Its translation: CASSDRGRNTIYF.

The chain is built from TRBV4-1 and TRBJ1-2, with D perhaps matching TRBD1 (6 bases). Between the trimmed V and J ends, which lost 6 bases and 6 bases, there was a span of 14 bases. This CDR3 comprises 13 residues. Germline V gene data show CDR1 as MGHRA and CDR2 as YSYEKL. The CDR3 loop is CASRNAGAHGYTF. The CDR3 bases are TGCGCCAGCAGGAACGCGGGGGCGCATGGCTACACCTTC.